This record covers a single TCR beta chain. The antigen it binds to is not known. Base qualities are not provided; no much larger clone lies one nucleotide away. The entry originates in a study of T cell clonotyping in hematopoietic cell transplantation (dated by TCRdb to about 2021). Regarding the study in general: Pretransplant recipient samples were obtained after cytoreduction. A total of about 140 blood samples were gathered in the study from roughly 40 consecutive transplant recipients along with their related donors. Patient recruitment ran from September 2015 to early 2017, and follow-up continued until September 2020 or death. On the study overall, not on this receptor specifically: Recipient repertoires showed only a small fraction of overlap with donor repertoires, and over 95% appeared de novo at the given depth. Sample size was limited, and cells were not sorted, so CD4 and CD8 repertoire contributions could not be separated. Inverse Simpson Index values from donors and from recipients before transplant predicted broader TCR repertoire diversity after transplant. A decrease in recipient TCR diversity was observed after transplant, and a progressive increase in pathologically expanded clonotypes was seen from day 30 to day 180.

What this sample's time point label stands for: recipient sample about 28 days before transplant, after cytoreduction. Blood samples were obtained from recipients approximately 28 days before transplant and at days 30, 100 and 180 after transplant. Nuclei Lysis Solution was used to extract genomic DNA from fresh or cryopreserved unfractionated peripheral blood mononuclear cells. From the germline V gene (reference sequence), CDR1 is MNHNY and CDR2 is SVGAGI. Here V drops 5 bases and J drops 2 bases, and the junction holds 6 bases not matched to any gene. Including the terminal cysteine and phenylalanine, the CDR3 comprises 14 residues. CDR3 DNA is the only sequence kept; it has 42 bases, read in frame from the first base. The immunoSEQ assay, a bias-controlled multiplex PCR with V- and J-specific primers, was used to amplify TCR beta CDR3 regions from genomic DNA. A proprietary barcode and Illumina adapter sequences were added to the CDR3 amplicons in a second PCR step. An Illumina MiSeq instrument was used for sequencing of the CDR3 libraries. Processing in the source paper ran as follows. Export and quality control were handled in immunoSEQ Analyzer 3.0, while downstream analyses relied on R Bioconductor and Immunarch. Only productive rearrangements in the normalized downsampled data set went into calculating the repertoire metrics. Pathologically expanded clonotypes were defined as those larger than 5 templates in the normalized cohort. The Inverse Simpson Index served as the measure of repertoire diversity. To capture all clonotypes, CMV-specificity analyses were performed on the non-normalized data set. The clones in this table, taken by TCRdb from immuneACCESS, are in-frame only. Not every clone is retained; where verified, under half of the shortfall comes from an unresolved V gene, and the cause of the rest is unknown. The V and J calls and clone size were taken over from that table, and D and trimming were inferred from the DNA. This sample is represented by about 29,000 clones; roughly 80% of them were singletons. Under 8% of the sample rests with the top ten.

The sequencing used peripheral blood mononuclear cells, collected before stem cell transplant. This chain is built from TRBV6-6 and TRBJ2-7, and 7 junctional nucleotides match TRBD1. The sequence derives from a woman aged 25 to 39 with chronic myeloid leukemia. Some clones in this sample may be carry-over from other donors' samples. The sequenced DNA is TGTGCCAGCAGTCCACAGGGGTTTGCCTACGAGCAGTACTTC. Its translation is CASSPQGFAYEQYF.